This T cell receptor (beta chain) emerged from a study of OX40 agonist ivuxolimab in advanced cancers. Whole-study results and caveats: There were also nonresponders showing low normalized T-cell clonal expansion. CD4+ and CD8+ blood T cells expanded clonally by week 6 at 0.1 to 3.0 mg/kg.

Sequencing was performed with immunoSEQ multiplex PCR; in TCRdb, only in-frame clones are kept and a portion is missing. The table lists 35,000 to 40,000 clones, about 88% of them singletons. In the case of this clone: The antigen remains unidentified.

CDR3 size: 12 residues. CDR1 and CDR2 (germline): MNHEY, SMNVEV (reference sequence). V trimming: 10 bases; J trimming: 4 bases; junction bases outside the gene matches: 4. V and J are TRBV27 and TRBJ1-2; 9 nucleotides match TRBD1. The sequencing used CD4+ or CD8+ T cells sorted from blood, collected in a trial of the OX40 agonist ivuxolimab. This clonotype originated in an adult with an advanced solid tumor such as melanoma, head and neck, liver or kidney cancer. The CDR3 sequence is CATTGQGYGYTF. The CDR3, as DNA: TGTGCCACTACGGGACAGGGCTATGGCTACACCTTC.